A selection of T cell receptor beta chains follows, all from one sample in a study of neurological immune-mediated disorders. TCRdb re-analysed the 5' RACE reads in MiXCR, keeping a single row per CDR3 protein. This table holds 55,000 or so distinct CDR3 sequences, 4% found once. The sample consisted of CD4+ T cells from blood. Receptors were obtained from a woman between 40 and 55 years old with multiple sclerosis. Each CDR3 is given with its conserved first and last residue. A D gene is named only where the DNA matches it firmly. Size is omitted from some rows. Given values are once, few, many or a class for expanded clones.

D gene: NA
clone size: many
J gene: TRBJ1-3
V gene: TRBV25-1
CDR3 protein: CASSELGDTIYF
CDR3 DNA: TGTGCCAGCAGTGAATTGGGGGACACCATATATTTT

D gene: TRBD1
clone size: many
J gene: TRBJ1-1
V gene: TRBV24-1
CDR3 protein: CATSGGGAIVGDTEAFF
CDR3 DNA: TGTGCCACCAGTGGAGGGGGCGCAATCGTAGGGGACACTGAAGCTTTCTTT

D gene: NA
clone size: many
J gene: TRBJ1-1
V gene: TRBV5-1
CDR3 protein: CASSSTSNTEAFF
CDR3 DNA: TGCGCCAGCAGTTCAACTTCGAACACTGAAGCTTTCTTT

D gene: NA
clone size: NA
J gene: TRBJ2-1
V gene: TRBV21-1
CDR3 protein: CASRWDRCRGEQFF
CDR3 DNA: TGTGCCAGCAGATGGGACCGCTGTCGGGGTGAGCAGTTCTTC

D gene: NA
clone size: many
J gene: TRBJ2-4
V gene: TRBV4-1
CDR3 protein: CASSQVPTPNIQYF
CDR3 DNA: TGCGCCAGCAGCCAAGTCCCAACTCCAAACATTCAGTACTTC

D gene: NA
clone size: many
J gene: TRBJ1-5
V gene: TRBV20-1
CDR3 protein: CSAREARSNQPQHF
CDR3 DNA: TGCAGTGCTAGAGAGGCCAGGTCCAATCAGCCCCAGCATTTT

D gene: NA
clone size: many
J gene: TRBJ2-3
V gene: TRBV5-6
CDR3 protein: CASLEGASTDTQYF
CDR3 DNA: TGTGCCAGCTTGGAGGGTGCAAGCACAGATACGCAGTATTTT

D gene: TRBD2
clone size: many
J gene: TRBJ2-1
V gene: TRBV7-6
CDR3 protein: CASSFGLAAYNEQFF
CDR3 DNA: TGTGCCAGCAGCTTTGGACTAGCGGCCTACAATGAGCAGTTCTTC

D gene: NA
clone size: many
J gene: TRBJ2-6
V gene: TRBV5-1
CDR3 protein: CASSAAGGTGANVLTF
CDR3 DNA: TGCGCCAGCAGCGCGGCTGGGGGTACAGGGGCCAACGTCCTGACTTTC

D gene: TRBD1
clone size: many
J gene: TRBJ1-5
V gene: TRBV15
CDR3 protein: CATSRARDRVNQPQHF
CDR3 DNA: TGTGCCACCAGCAGGGCCCGAGACAGGGTGAATCAGCCCCAGCATTTT

D gene: NA
clone size: many
J gene: TRBJ2-2
V gene: TRBV15
CDR3 protein: CATSRDGRQGNTGELFF
CDR3 DNA: TGTGCCACCAGCAGAGATGGAAGGCAGGGCAACACCGGGGAGCTGTTTTTT

D gene: TRBD2
clone size: many
J gene: TRBJ2-5
V gene: TRBV4-2
CDR3 protein: CASSQVGWGSGGQETQYF
CDR3 DNA: TGTGCCAGCAGCCAAGTGGGCTGGGGGAGCGGGGGACAAGAGACCCAGTACTTC

D gene: TRBD1
clone size: many
J gene: TRBJ1-1
V gene: TRBV7-9
CDR3 protein: CASSLGQGVGTEAFF
CDR3 DNA: TGTGCCAGCAGCCTCGGACAGGGTGTGGGCACTGAAGCTTTCTTT

D gene: NA
clone size: many
J gene: TRBJ2-1
V gene: TRBV3-1
CDR3 protein: CASSQEPYGGLYNEQFF
CDR3 DNA: TGTGCCAGCAGCCAAGAGCCTTACGGGGGGCTCTACAATGAGCAGTTCTTC

D gene: NA
clone size: many
J gene: TRBJ1-2
V gene: TRBV7-2
CDR3 protein: CASSSGHLHHYTF
CDR3 DNA: TGTGCCAGCAGCTCGGGACACCTGCACCACTACACCTTC

D gene: NA
clone size: many
J gene: TRBJ1-6
V gene: TRBV7-2
CDR3 protein: CASSLDPGNSPLHF
CDR3 DNA: TGTGCCAGCAGCTTAGACCCGGGGAATTCACCCCTCCACTTT

D gene: NA
clone size: many
J gene: TRBJ2-3
V gene: TRBV7-8
CDR3 protein: CASSHRTARGTDTQYF
CDR3 DNA: TGTGCCAGCAGCCACAGGACTGCTCGGGGGACAGATACGCAGTATTTT

D gene: NA
clone size: many
J gene: TRBJ1-3
V gene: TRBV20-1
CDR3 protein: CSARDLHSNSGNTIYF
CDR3 DNA: TGCAGTGCTAGAGATCTGCACTCCAACTCTGGAAACACCATATATTTT

D gene: NA
clone size: many
J gene: TRBJ2-5
V gene: TRBV6-5
CDR3 protein: CASSYSAGTMETQYF
CDR3 DNA: TGTGCCAGCAGTTACTCGGCCGGGACGATGGAGACCCAGTACTTC

D gene: TRBD1
clone size: many
J gene: TRBJ1-2
V gene: TRBV7-2
CDR3 protein: CASSPVGQGGYGYTF
CDR3 DNA: TGTGCCAGCAGCCCGGTCGGACAGGGTGGCTATGGCTACACCTTC

D gene: TRBD1
clone size: many
J gene: TRBJ1-2
V gene: TRBV5-1
CDR3 protein: CASSTDRTNYGYTF
CDR3 DNA: TGCGCCAGCAGCACGGACAGGACTAACTATGGCTACACCTTC

D gene: NA
clone size: many
J gene: TRBJ2-5
V gene: TRBV11-2
CDR3 protein: CASSLDRPLQETQYF
CDR3 DNA: TGTGCCAGCAGCTTAGACAGACCTCTCCAAGAGACCCAGTACTTC

D gene: NA
clone size: many
J gene: TRBJ2-7
V gene: TRBV18
CDR3 protein: CASSAGSAYEQYF
CDR3 DNA: TGTGCCAGCTCGGCCGGATCGGCCTACGAGCAGTACTTC

D gene: NA
clone size: many
J gene: TRBJ1-1
V gene: TRBV6-6
CDR3 protein: CASSYRTEAFF
CDR3 DNA: TGTGCCAGCAGTTACAGGACTGAAGCTTTCTTT

D gene: NA
clone size: NA
J gene: TRBJ2-3
V gene: TRBV3-1
CDR3 protein: CASSFDAGPTDTQYF
CDR3 DNA: TGTGCCAGCTCCTTCGACGCGGGGCCCACAGATACGCAGTATTTT

D gene: TRBD2
clone size: many
J gene: TRBJ2-3
V gene: TRBV7-3
CDR3 protein: CASSRGSGGTDTQYF
CDR3 DNA: TGTGCCAGCAGCCGAGGTAGCGGGGGCACAGATACGCAGTATTTT

D gene: TRBD1
clone size: many
J gene: TRBJ1-1
V gene: TRBV3-1
CDR3 protein: CASSQGTGGTEAFF
CDR3 DNA: TGTGCCAGCAGCCAAGGGACAGGAGGCACTGAAGCTTTCTTT

D gene: TRBD1
clone size: many
J gene: TRBJ1-2
V gene: TRBV10-3
CDR3 protein: CAISELKVRGYGYTF
CDR3 DNA: TGTGCCATCAGTGAGCTGAAAGTCAGGGGGTATGGCTACACCTTC

D gene: NA
clone size: many
J gene: TRBJ1-2
V gene: TRBV24-1
CDR3 protein: CATSDLTHANGYTF
CDR3 DNA: TGTGCCACCAGTGATTTGACGCACGCGAATGGCTACACCTTC

D gene: NA
clone size: many
J gene: TRBJ1-4
V gene: TRBV20-1
CDR3 protein: CSARGGHAVGELFF
CDR3 DNA: TGCAGTGCTAGAGGTGGACACGCGGTAGGGGAACTGTTTTTT

D gene: NA
clone size: many
J gene: TRBJ1-4
V gene: TRBV3-1
CDR3 protein: CASSQGARSLTNEKLFF
CDR3 DNA: TGTGCCAGCAGCCAAGGGGCCCGAAGCCTAACTAATGAAAAACTGTTTTTT

D gene: TRBD1
clone size: many
J gene: TRBJ1-6
V gene: TRBV11-2
CDR3 protein: CASSLTGQGFNSPLHF
CDR3 DNA: TGTGCCAGCAGCTTAACGGGACAGGGTTTTAATTCACCCCTCCACTTT

D gene: NA
clone size: many
J gene: TRBJ2-3
V gene: TRBV15
CDR3 protein: CATSRGPMATDTQYF
CDR3 DNA: TGTGCCACCAGCAGAGGCCCCATGGCCACAGATACGCAGTATTTT

D gene: TRBD1
clone size: many
J gene: TRBJ1-1
V gene: TRBV18
CDR3 protein: CASSRQGPNTEAFF
CDR3 DNA: TGTGCCAGCTCGCGACAGGGCCCGAACACTGAAGCTTTCTTT

D gene: NA
clone size: many
J gene: TRBJ2-7
V gene: TRBV20-1
CDR3 protein: CSASNGGDSYEQYF
CDR3 DNA: TGCAGTGCTAGTAACGGCGGGGACTCCTACGAGCAGTACTTC

D gene: NA
clone size: many
J gene: TRBJ1-1
V gene: TRBV29-1
CDR3 protein: CSVGGALNTEAFF
CDR3 DNA: TGCAGCGTTGGAGGGGCCTTGAACACTGAAGCTTTCTTT

D gene: NA
clone size: many
J gene: TRBJ1-5
V gene: TRBV20-1
CDR3 protein: CSARGPRGFSNQPQHF
CDR3 DNA: TGCAGTGCTAGGGGTCCCCGGGGTTTCAGCAATCAGCCCCAGCATTTT

D gene: TRBD2
clone size: many
J gene: TRBJ2-3
V gene: TRBV4-2
CDR3 protein: CASSARLATSTDTQYF
CDR3 DNA: TGTGCCAGCAGTGCGAGACTAGCGACATCCACAGATACGCAGTATTTT

D gene: TRBD2
clone size: many
J gene: TRBJ2-1
V gene: TRBV20-1
CDR3 protein: CSASFRAGENNEQFF
CDR3 DNA: TGCAGTGCTAGTTTTCGGGCGGGGGAGAACAATGAGCAGTTCTTC

D gene: TRBD1
clone size: medium-sized
J gene: TRBJ1-1
V gene: TRBV5-5
CDR3 protein: CASSLRTSRTGGTTEAFF
CDR3 DNA: TGTGCCAGCAGCTTAAGAACCTCCCGGACAGGGGGGACCACTGAAGCTTTCTTT

D gene: NA
clone size: NA
J gene: TRBJ1-5
V gene: TRBV19
CDR3 protein: CASSIRRPNQPQHF
CDR3 DNA: TGTGCCAGTAGTATCAGACGGCCCAATCAGCCCCAGCATTTT

D gene: NA
clone size: many
J gene: TRBJ1-2
V gene: TRBV4-1
CDR3 protein: CASSQVGRRDYGYTF
CDR3 DNA: TGCGCCAGCAGCCAAGTCGGCAGGCGAGACTATGGCTACACCTTC

D gene: NA
clone size: many
J gene: TRBJ1-2
V gene: TRBV29-1
CDR3 protein: CSVGGQYGYTF
CDR3 DNA: TGCAGCGTTGGAGGGCAGTATGGCTACACCTTC

D gene: NA
clone size: many
J gene: TRBJ2-7
V gene: TRBV24-1
CDR3 protein: CATAGTDLYEQYF
CDR3 DNA: TGTGCCACCGCCGGGACGGACCTCTACGAGCAGTACTTC

D gene: TRBD1
clone size: many
J gene: TRBJ1-2
V gene: TRBV19
CDR3 protein: CASSISGTGAYGYGYTF
CDR3 DNA: TGTGCCAGTAGTATATCCGGGACAGGCGCTTATGGCTATGGCTACACCTTC

D gene: NA
clone size: many
J gene: TRBJ2-4
V gene: TRBV5-1
CDR3 protein: CASSSGFGLAKNIQYF
CDR3 DNA: TGCGCCAGCAGCTCCGGTTTCGGGTTAGCCAAAAACATTCAGTACTTC

D gene: TRBD1
clone size: many
J gene: TRBJ1-2
V gene: TRBV5-1
CDR3 protein: CASSLDGQGDYGYTF
CDR3 DNA: TGCGCCAGCAGCTTGGACGGACAGGGCGACTATGGCTACACCTTC

D gene: NA
clone size: many
J gene: TRBJ2-3
V gene: TRBV5-1
CDR3 protein: CASTLPPGPTSTDTQYF
CDR3 DNA: TGCGCCAGCACCCTCCCACCGGGGCCAACTAGCACAGATACGCAGTATTTT

D gene: NA
clone size: many
J gene: TRBJ2-7
V gene: TRBV29-1
CDR3 protein: CSVEGFSGEQYF
CDR3 DNA: TGCAGCGTTGAGGGATTCAGTGGCGAGCAGTACTTC

D gene: TRBD2
clone size: many
J gene: TRBJ2-1
V gene: TRBV9
CDR3 protein: CASSVESSGGRDEQFF
CDR3 DNA: TGTGCCAGCAGCGTAGAATCTAGCGGGGGGCGCGATGAGCAGTTCTTC

D gene: TRBD2
clone size: NA
J gene: TRBJ2-1
V gene: TRBV4-1
CDR3 protein: CASTTSGLYEQFF
CDR3 DNA: TGCGCCAGCACCACTAGCGGCCTCTATGAGCAGTTCTTC

D gene: NA
clone size: many
J gene: TRBJ1-1
V gene: TRBV9
CDR3 protein: CASSVDGGSTEAFF
CDR3 DNA: TGTGCCAGCAGCGTAGACGGGGGCAGCACTGAAGCTTTCTTT

D gene: NA
clone size: many
J gene: TRBJ1-2
V gene: TRBV7-2
CDR3 protein: CASSLDAVRLNYGYTF
CDR3 DNA: TGTGCCAGCAGCTTAGACGCGGTTCGGCTTAACTATGGCTACACCTTC

D gene: NA
clone size: many
J gene: TRBJ1-2
V gene: TRBV5-1
CDR3 protein: CASSLRGARDYGYTF
CDR3 DNA: TGCGCCAGCAGCTTACGGGGGGCGCGGGACTATGGCTACACCTTC

D gene: NA
clone size: many
J gene: TRBJ1-2
V gene: TRBV5-1
CDR3 protein: CASSPEGIYGYTF
CDR3 DNA: TGCGCCAGCAGCCCGGAGGGGATATATGGCTACACCTTC

D gene: NA
clone size: many
J gene: TRBJ1-2
V gene: TRBV5-1
CDR3 protein: CASSLNPNGGYTF
CDR3 DNA: TGCGCCAGCAGCTTGAACCCGAACGGGGGCTACACCTTC

D gene: TRBD2
clone size: many
J gene: TRBJ2-5
V gene: TRBV7-2
CDR3 protein: CASSLGGGWETQYF
CDR3 DNA: TGTGCCAGCAGCTTAGGCGGGGGTTGGGAGACCCAGTACTTC

D gene: NA
clone size: NA
J gene: TRBJ2-6
V gene: TRBV20-1
CDR3 protein: CSARDLLQGANVLTF
CDR3 DNA: TGCAGTGCTAGAGATCTATTACAGGGGGCCAACGTCCTGACTTTC